Each of the 27 T cell receptor beta chains below was sequenced from the same sample in a study of cytomegalovirus exposure and HLA in healthy donors. Both 60 Vbeta primers and 13 Jbeta primers went into the PCR. Method: immunoSEQ multiplex PCR; TCRdb's copy keeps in-frame clones and lacks some. The sample has around 50,000 clones; 55% to 80% are singletons. Sequenced: PBMCs. These receptors were taken from a woman aged 45-65 years in good health and CMV-seropositive.

This rearrangement joins TRBV30 to TRBJ1-2, with no clear D. CDR3 length equals 11 residues. CDR1 is GTSNPN, CDR2 SVGIG, per germline (reference sequence). With 4 bases removed from V and 1 base from J, the gap between germline ends came to 4 bases. The CDR3: CAWTINYGYTF. The DNA for the CDR3 is TGTGCCTGGACTATTAACTATGGCTACACCTTC.

This clone was recorded once. The V gene is TRBV28, the J gene TRBJ2-6, with D uncertain. The V end was cut by 4 bases, the J end by 4 bases, with 11 bases between. The germline V gene has CDR1 MDHEN and CDR2 SYDVKM. This CDR3 contains 15 residues. CDR3 DNA sequence: TGTGCCAGCAGTTCCCCCCTATCCGGGGCCAACGTCCTGACTTTC. Protein sequence: CASSSPLSGANVLTF.

The chain recombines TRBV5-6 with TRBJ2-3; 9 bases are shared with TRBD2. The germline V gene has CDR1 SGHDT and CDR2 YYEEEE. CDR3 length: 15 amino acids. V was pared by 0 bases and J by 5 bases, with 4 bases of the junction left unmatched. The CDR3 sequence is CASSLVSGSRDTQYF. CDR3 nucleotide sequence: TGTGCCAGCAGCTTGGTTAGCGGGAGTAGAGATACGCAGTATTTT.

The table lists this clone with a few counts. The chain couples TRBV7-8 to TRBJ2-2; D perhaps matches TRBD1 (6 bases). V gave up 4 bases and J gave up 1 base, with 10 bases separating them. The CDR3 sequence is 15 residues long. Germline CDR1 reads SGHVS; CDR2 reads FQNEAQ. The CDR3 bases are TGTGCCAGCAGCTACAAGACAGGGAACACCGGGGAGCTGTTTTTT. It codes for CASSYKTGNTGELFF.

The CDR3 region has the DNA TGTGCCAGCAGCCAAGGGGTCGCTAGCGGGGGGATCTCCTACGAGCAGTACTTC. It encodes CASSQGVASGGISYEQYF. V is TRBV4-2 and J is TRBJ2-7, with 11 bases that match TRBD2. This CDR3 is 18 amino acids long. Trimming removed 1 base from V and 0 bases from J; junction bases left unmatched: 8. Germline V lookup: CDR1 LGHNA, CDR2 YNFKEQ.

The CDR3 sequence is CASSGVAGGPWDEQYF. The CDR3 DNA sequence: TGTGCCAGCAGTGGGGTAGCGGGGGGGCCTTGGGACGAGCAGTACTTC. V gene TRBV2 combines with J gene TRBJ2-7, with 11 nucleotides matching TRBD2. Germline CDR1 is SNHLY and CDR2 is FYNNEI. This CDR3 is 16 amino acids long. V shed 4 bases and J 5 bases; nucleotides not matched to a gene: 10.

The rearrangement links TRBV7-2 to TRBJ2-7, with 7 bases identical to TRBD2. V was pared by 6 bases and J by 3 bases, with 14 bases of the junction left unmatched. Germline V gene lookup returns CDR1 SGHTA and CDR2 FQGNSA. The CDR3 has 16 residues. In DNA, the CDR3 is TGTGCCAGCAGGAAAACCTTAGCGGGTGAAAGCTACGAGCAGTACTTC. Encoded protein: CASRKTLAGESYEQYF.

This chain links TRBV18 with TRBJ2-7; D possibly corresponds to TRBD1 (5 bases). This CDR3 comprises 15 residues. Trimming removed 6 bases from V and 6 bases from J, with 21 bases in between. Germline assignment: CDR1 KGHSH and CDR2 LQKENI. The CDR3 protein is CASSRVGQYDGEQYF. DNA of the CDR3: TGTGCCAGCTCCCGGGTGGGGCAATATGACGGCGAGCAGTACTTC.

This chain connects TRBV7-9 to TRBJ1-4; no clear D gene. The CDR3 is made up of 13 amino acids. V lost 4 bases, J lost 3 bases, and 6 bases lay in between. The germline gives CDR1 SEHNR, CDR2 FQNEAQ (reference sequence). The DNA of the CDR3 is TGTGCCAGCAGCTCCCTCGCTAATGAAAAACTGTTTTTT. Its translation is CASSSLANEKLFF.

This clone came up a few times. The V and J genes are TRBV6-1 and TRBJ2-7; TRBD2 is a possible D gene (6 bases). V lost 3 bases, J lost 11 bases, and 14 bases lay in between. The CDR3 has 12 amino acids. Germline CDR1 and CDR2: MNHNS and SASEGT. CDR3 in DNA: TGTGCCAGCAGTGAGCCGACGGGCGGGGAGTACTTC. Its protein is CASSEPTGGEYF.

This chain uses TRBV9 with TRBJ1-6, with TRBD1 identical over 10 bases. The V and J ends lost 4 bases and 8 bases, in that order; junction bases with no gene match: 3. CDR3 length: 14 residues. Germline assignment: CDR1 SGDLS and CDR2 YYNGEE. The CDR3 reads CASSPGQGDSPLHF. The DNA of the CDR3 is TGTGCCAGCAGCCCCGGACAGGGGGATTCACCCCTCCACTTT.

This sequence joins TRBV18 and TRBJ2-3; 7 nucleotides line up with TRBD2. Germline CDR1 is KGHSH and CDR2 is LQKENI. V was pared by 3 bases and J by 2 bases, with 5 bases of the junction left unmatched. The CDR3 contains 15 residues. CDR3 nucleotides: TGTGCCAGCTCACCCGTGGGGGGGGACACAGATACGCAGTATTTT. It specifies CASSPVGGDTDTQYF. Drawing the rest from reference TRBV18 and TRBJ2-3, the complete variable domain is NAGVMQNPRHLVRRRGQEARLRCSPMKGHSHVYWYRQLPEEGLKFMVYLQKENIIDESGMPKERFSAEFPKEGPSILRIQQVVRGDSAAYFCASSPVGGDTDTQYFGPGTRLTVL.

The chain uses TRBV20-1 and TRBJ1-4; D may be TRBD1 (6 bases). The germline V gene has CDR1 DFQATT and CDR2 SNEGSKA (reference sequence). The CDR3 length is 11 residues. The germline V and J ends were trimmed by 7 bases and 5 bases, with 8 bases remaining between them. The CDR3 DNA reads as TGCAGTGGACAGGAAAATGAAAAACTGTTTTTT. This encodes CSGQENEKLFF.

The gene calls are TRBV2 and TRBJ2-1; a weak D match, TRBD1 (5 bases). Trimming stripped 10 bases from V and 2 bases from J, with 12 bases between. Germline V CDR1 and CDR2: SNHLY, FYNNEI. This CDR3 comprises 13 residues. The CDR3 sequence is CATSIGAYNEQFF. The CDR3 nucleotides read TGTGCCACTTCCATAGGGGCCTACAATGAGCAGTTCTTC. Full variable domain (rest looked up from reference TRBV2 and TRBJ2-1): EPEVTQTPSHQVTQMGQEVILRCVPISNHLYFYWYRQILGQKVEFLVSFYNNEISEKSEIFDDQFSVERPDGSNFTLKIRSTKLEDSAMYFCATSIGAYNEQFFGPGTRLTVL.

The V gene is TRBV7-2, the J gene TRBJ2-3; no reliable D call. The germline V gene encodes CDR1 SGHTA and CDR2 FQGNSA. There are 15 residues in the CDR3. Trimming stripped 5 bases from V and 1 base from J, with 13 bases between. CDR3 DNA sequence: TGTGCCAGCAGCCCCCTAGGCGGTGGCACAGATACGCAGTATTTT. Translation: CASSPLGGGTDTQYF. The full variable domain, in which reference TRBV7-2 and TRBJ2-3 provide the parts outside the CDR3, is GAGVSQSPSNKVTEKGKDVELRCDPISGHTALYWYRQSLGQGLEFLIYFQGNSAPDKSGLPSDRFSAERTGGSVSTLTIQRTQQEDSAVYLCASSPLGGGTDTQYFGPGTRLTVL.

The chain employs TRBV6-1 and TRBJ1-5; 11 bases fit TRBD1. The junction had 1 base not matched to a gene; V was cut back by 6 bases and J by 0 bases. Germline CDR1 and CDR2: MNHNS and SASEGT. The CDR3 runs to 15 residues. The CDR3 reads CASRGTGGSNQPQHF. The CDR3 nucleotides read TGTGCCAGCAGGGGGACAGGGGGTAGCAATCAGCCCCAGCATTTT.

This chain joins TRBV4-1 and TRBJ2-1; 7 nucleotides line up with TRBD1. The CDR3 consists of 14 residues. The V gene's germline CDR1 is MGHRA and CDR2 YSYEKL. V dropped 5 bases and J dropped 6; count of bases not matched to a gene: 7. In DNA, the CDR3 is TGCGCCAGCAGCTGGACAGGCGCGGTCAATGAGCAGTTCTTC. Translation: CASSWTGAVNEQFF.

This rearrangement joins TRBV4-3 to TRBJ1-1, with D perhaps TRBD1 (5 bases). V was trimmed by 4 bases and J by 2 bases, leaving 14 bases between them. The CDR3 spans 15 residues. From germline, CDR1 is LGHNA and CDR2 YSLEER. This CDR3 is CASSPTDRANTEAFF. The CDR3, as DNA: TGCGCCAGCAGCCCAACTGACAGAGCCAACACTGAAGCTTTCTTT.

The genes are TRBV4-2 and TRBJ1-5; D is possibly TRBD1 (5 bases). Per the germline V gene, CDR1 is LGHNA and CDR2 is YNFKEQ. This CDR3 is built from 16 residues. V was pared by 1 base and J by 0 bases, with 10 bases between. The CDR3: CASSQGRGDSNQPQHF. The CDR3 DNA reads as TGTGCCAGCAGCCAAGGTAGGGGTGATAGCAATCAGCCCCAGCATTTT.

This chain connects TRBV18 to TRBJ2-3, with 9 bases aligning to TRBD1. Trimming removed 11 bases from V and 4 bases from J; junction bases left unmatched: 10. The CDR3 length is 14 residues. From germline, CDR1 is KGHSH and CDR2 LQKENI. In nucleotides, the CDR3 is TGTGCCGGTACCGGGACAGGGTTTCCAGATACGCAGTATTTT. As protein: CAGTGTGFPDTQYF. The complete variable domain, with remaining parts taken from reference TRBV18 and TRBJ2-3, reads NAGVMQNPRHLVRRRGQEARLRCSPMKGHSHVYWYRQLPEEGLKFMVYLQKENIIDESGMPKERFSAEFPKEGPSILRIQQVVRGDSAAYFCAGTGTGFPDTQYFGPGTRLTVL.

This clone showed up just a few times. V and J are TRBV25-1 and TRBJ1-2; maybe TRBD1 (5 bases). The CDR3 loop spans 17 amino acids. V lost 4 bases and J lost 4, with 22 bases in between. Germline V gene sequence: CDR1 MGHDK, CDR2 SYGVNS. CDR3 sequence: CASSGTRDSQAGYGYTF. The CDR3 DNA is TGTGCCAGCAGTGGGACCCGCGACAGCCAGGCCGGCTATGGCTACACCTTC.

The V gene is TRBV29-1, the J gene TRBJ2-3, with 8 bases aligning to TRBD2. Losses at the gene ends were 4 bases for V and 3 bases for J; bases not matched to a gene: 3. The length of the CDR3 is 13 residues. Looked up from germline, CDR1 is SQVTM and CDR2 is ANQGSEA. The CDR3 nucleotides read TGCAGCGTTGTAAGCGGGAGAACAGATACGCAGTATTTT. It specifies CSVVSGRTDTQYF.

To note about this clone: The junction shows a germline mismatch at one end, possibly a read error. J is TRBJ1-1 and V is TRBV25-1; a possible D gene is TRBD1 (5 bases). CDR3 length: 15 amino acids. Germline lookup yields CDR1 MGHDK and CDR2 SYGVNS. The CDR3 loop is CAISEIGRGNTEAFF. The CDR3 DNA is TGTGCCATCAGTGAGATCGGGAGGGGCAACACTGAAGCTTTCTTT.

V usage is TRBV18 and J usage is TRBJ2-1, with D maybe TRBD2 (5 bases). The V and J ends lost 2 bases and 8 bases respectively, with 19 bases between them. The CDR3 is made up of 16 amino acids. CDR1 and CDR2 (germline): KGHSH, LQKENI. The CDR3: CASSPDPLGRDHEQFF. The CDR3 coding sequence is TGTGCCAGCTCACCAGACCCCCTCGGACGGGATCATGAGCAGTTCTTC.

The rearrangement joins TRBV27 to TRBJ2-7; 11 nucleotides line up with TRBD2. CDR3 length equals 14 residues. J lost 6 bases, V lost 5 bases, and 6 bases had no gene match. The germline CDR1 and CDR2 sequences are MNHEY and SMNVEV (reference sequence). The CDR3 nucleotides read TGTGCCAGCAGTCCACTAGCGGGAGCTAGCGAGCAGTACTTC. It yields the protein CASSPLAGASEQYF.

This sequence joins TRBV2 and TRBJ2-7, with 8 nucleotides matching TRBD1. The V gene's germline CDR1 is SNHLY and CDR2 FYNNEI. The V and J ends lost 8 bases and 5 bases, in that order; junction bases with no gene match: 2. The CDR3 spans 11 residues. CDR3 amino acids: CASDRGHEQYF. CDR3 DNA sequence: TGTGCCAGCGACAGGGGTCACGAGCAGTACTTC.

The chain joins TRBV2 to TRBJ2-7, with TRBD1 as a possible D gene (6 bases). CDR1 is SNHLY and CDR2 is FYNNEI in the germline V gene. The CDR3 length is 12 residues. Trimming removed 6 bases at V and 6 bases at J, with 12 bases between. The CDR3 loop is CASRGQGSEQYF. Here the CDR3 DNA reads TGTGCCAGCAGGGGGCAGGGGTCCGAGCAGTACTTC.